This T cell receptor beta chain was observed in a study of T-cell reconstitution after alpha-beta-depleted transplantation in children. V lost 5 bases and J lost 10; bases outside the gene matches: 11. The CDR3 is 15 residues long. Germline CDR1 ENHRY, CDR2 SYGVKD. Molecular barcoding with unique molecular identifiers was used for the TCRbeta library. MiXCR, run by TCRdb on the PCR reads, gives a single entry per CDR3 protein. Of approximately 350,000 distinct CDR3 sequences detected, roughly 14% appear once; the ten largest clones hold 3.5% to 4.5%. This receptor was obtained from a human donor who donated a stem cell graft to a child with Fanconi anemia. The chain joins TRBV10-3 to TRBJ1-6, with 7 bases identical to TRBD1. This sample comprised PBMCs, obtained from the stem cell graft. For the CDR3, the DNA is TGTGCCATCAGTTTGGACAGGCCACAGGGATCACCCCTCCACTTT. Amino acids: CAISLDRPQGSPLHF.